Below are 25 T cell receptor beta chains sequenced from a single sample in a study of blood T cell repertoires in COVID-19. TCRdb keeps only in-frame clones here, not all; method: immunoSEQ multiplex PCR. Of more than 300,000 clones listed, under 95% are singletons. Sequenced sample: peripheral blood. These receptors all come from a woman younger than 30 who had recovered from COVID-19.

This sequence joins TRBV5-4 and TRBJ2-7; TRBD2 might be the D (5 bases). Deletions cut 4 bases from V and 9 bases from J, with 14 bases between. Germline assignment: CDR1 SGHNT and CDR2 YYREEE (reference sequence). The length of the CDR3 is 12 residues. The CDR3 loop reads CASSPGEGVQYV. The CDR3 DNA sequence: TGTGCCAGCAGCCCAGGTGAGGGCGTGCAGTACGTC.

CDR3 coding DNA: TGTGCCAGCAGCCCCAGCGGGAGAGGCTACGAGCAGTACGTC. Translation gives CASSPSGRGYEQYV. The chain couples TRBV11-3 to TRBJ2-7; 8 nucleotides match TRBD2. Unmatched junction bases numbered 6, after V lost 5 bases and J lost 3 bases. The CDR3 is 14 residues long. Per germline, CDR1 SGHNT and CDR2 YENEEA.

The chain has TRBV24-1 and TRBJ2-1; 7 bases are a match to TRBD2. Per germline, CDR1 KGHDR and CDR2 SFDVKD. Trimming removed 3 bases from V and 4 bases from J; junction bases left unmatched: 11. CDR3 length: 17 amino acids. The CDR3 here is CATSDPVAGRTYNEQFF. The CDR3 bases are TGTGCCACCAGTGATCCCGTAGCGGGTAGGACGTACAATGAGCAGTTCTTC.

The chain carries TRBV3-1 (or the pseudogene TRBV3-2) and TRBJ2-2; 10 bases align to TRBD1. J lost 4 bases, V lost 7 bases, and 9 bases had no gene match. In germline, CDR1 is LGHDT, CDR2 YNNKEL (reference sequence). The CDR3 is 16 amino acids. CDR3 in amino acids: CASNRRTGGTTGELFF. In DNA, the CDR3 is TGTGCCAGCAACCGAAGGACAGGGGGTACCACCGGGGAGCTGTTTTTT.

The chain couples TRBV7-8 to TRBJ1-3; TRBD1 might be the D (6 bases). Trimming left V 5 bases short and J 0 bases short, with 14 bases between. CDR1 is SGHVS and CDR2 is FQNEAQ in the germline V gene. This CDR3 is built from 16 residues. For the CDR3, the DNA is TGTGCCAGCAGCCCAGGGACACCAAGCTCTGGAAACACCATATATTTT. This encodes CASSPGTPSSGNTIYF.

This clone was seen once. J is TRBJ2-2 and V is TRBV4-3, with a tentative D call TRBD2 (7 bases). The V gene lost 0 bases and the J gene lost 7 bases, with 15 bases spanning the gap. Germline CDR1 and CDR2: LGHNA and YSLEER. The CDR3 contains 16 residues. CDR3 in amino acids: CASSQDRGRGIGELFF. In nucleotides, the CDR3 is TGCGCCAGCAGCCAAGATCGGGGGAGGGGGATCGGGGAGCTGTTTTTT.

The chain is built from TRBV6-4 and TRBJ2-7; 11 bases match TRBD2. The CDR3 runs 17 residues. In germline, CDR1 is MRHNA, CDR2 SNTAGT. V gave up 6 bases and J gave up 2 bases; unmatched junction bases: 12. Here the CDR3 DNA reads TGTGCCAGCAGAGAGAATCCCGGGACTAGCGGAGCCTACGAGCAGTACGTC. Its translation is CASRENPGTSGAYEQYV.

This sequence joins TRBV7-6 and TRBJ1-1, with D maybe TRBD1 (5 bases). Trimming left V 5 bases short and J 0 bases short, with 16 bases between. Germline V lookup: CDR1 SGHVS, CDR2 FNYEAQ. This CDR3 region has 16 residues. CDR3 sequence: CASSPGGREMNTEAFF. The CDR3 coding sequence is TGTGCCAGCAGCCCTGGGGGTCGGGAGATGAACACTGAAGCTTTCTTT.

The chain joins TRBV9 to TRBJ2-1, with D perhaps matching TRBD2 (6 bases). Per the germline V gene, CDR1 is SGDLS and CDR2 is YYNGEE. V was pared by 0 bases and J by 0 bases, with 7 bases between. There are 15 residues in the CDR3. CDR3 amino acids: CASSVAGDSYNEQFF. As DNA, the CDR3 is TGTGCCAGCAGCGTAGCGGGAGACTCCTACAATGAGCAGTTCTTC. Full variable domain (outside the CDR3, taken from reference TRBV9 and TRBJ2-1): DSGVTQTPKHLITATGQRVTLRCSPRSGDLSVYWYQQSLDQGLQFLIQYYNGEERAKGNILERFSAQQFPDLHSELNLSSLELGDSALYFCASSVAGDSYNEQFFGPGTRLTVL.

This chain joins TRBV15 and TRBJ2-7, with a possible D match to TRBD2 (6 bases). Trimming shortened V by 1 base and J by 3 bases, and 19 bases separated the two germline ends. The CDR3 consists of 17 residues. Germline values: CDR1 LNHNV, CDR2 YYDKDF (reference sequence). CDR3 protein: CATSRAGRDVLNYEQYV. The CDR3 DNA follows: TGTGCCACCAGCAGAGCAGGGCGGGACGTCCTTAACTACGAGCAGTACGTC.

The gene calls are TRBV28 and TRBJ2-7; D is unresolved. The V and J ends lost 5 bases and 2 bases respectively, with 13 bases between them. There are 14 residues in the CDR3. The germline V gene encodes CDR1 MDHEN and CDR2 SYDVKM. The CDR3 sequence: CASSTGTVAYEQYV. The CDR3 coding sequence is TGTGCCAGCAGTACGGGTACCGTAGCCTACGAGCAGTACGTC.

The rearrangement joins TRBV5-6 to TRBJ1-2; D is ambiguous. This CDR3 is built from 13 residues. Germline V gene sequence: CDR1 SGHDT, CDR2 YYEEEE. Trimming removed 3 bases from V and 6 bases from J, with 12 bases in between. The CDR3 loop reads CASSSEGIHGYTF. The CDR3 DNA sequence: TGTGCCAGCAGCTCGGAGGGTATCCATGGCTACACCTTC.

This clone was seen just once. V and J are TRBV10-1 and TRBJ2-7; 7 bases match TRBD1. Germline loops: CDR1 WNHNN, CDR2 SYGVQD (reference sequence). The trim removed 6 bases at V and 3 bases at J, leaving 8 bases unmatched. The CDR3 totals 14 residues. Here the CDR3 reads CASRIQDRIYEQYV. The CDR3 DNA sequence: TGCGCCAGCAGAATTCAGGACAGGATCTACGAGCAGTACGTC.

V and J are TRBV5-1 and TRBJ2-1, with D possibly TRBD2 on 6 matching bases. The CDR3 consists of 13 residues. Trimming took 7 bases from V and 1 from J, leaving 9 bases between them. Looked up from germline, CDR1 is SGHRS and CDR2 is YFSETQ. CDR3: CASRENSYNEQFF. CDR3 bases: TGCGCCAGCCGGGAGAATTCCTACAATGAGCAGTTCTTC.

This chain connects TRBV5-1 to TRBJ2-1; 13 bases match TRBD2. CDR1 is SGHRS and CDR2 is YFSETQ in the germline V gene. This CDR3 has 17 amino acids. The ends lost 3 bases at V and 8 bases at J; junction bases unmatched: 11. CDR3 loop: CASSSGLAGVYSDEQFF. CDR3 nucleotides: TGCGCCAGCAGCTCCGGACTAGCGGGAGTCTATAGCGATGAGCAGTTCTTC.

This sequence joins TRBV5-4 and TRBJ2-1; 10 nucleotides line up with TRBD1. Unmatched junction bases numbered 8, after V lost 4 bases and J lost 7 bases. The CDR3 loop spans 15 amino acids. The germline gives CDR1 SGHNT, CDR2 YYREEE (reference sequence). CDR3 nucleotide sequence: TGTGCCAGCAGCCCTACCGGGACAGGGGAAAATGAGCAGTTCTTC. Its protein product is CASSPTGTGENEQFF.

The V and J genes are TRBV9 and TRBJ2-3; TRBD2 matches at 10 bases. Trimming took 0 bases from V and 7 from J; bases not matched to a gene: 8. This CDR3 has 16 amino acids. CDR1 is SGDLS, CDR2 YYNGEE, per germline. For the CDR3, the DNA is TGTGCCAGCAGCGTAGATCCTAGCGGGAGTGTTAATACGCAGTATTTT. Translation: CASSVDPSGSVNTQYF.

The chain employs TRBV20-1 and TRBJ1-1; no firm D call. Germline V CDR1 and CDR2: DFQATT, SNEGSKA (reference sequence). V gave up 1 base and J gave up 3 bases, with 3 bases separating them. The CDR3 sequence is 11 residues long. The CDR3 loop is CSARGHTEAFF. The DNA for the CDR3 is TGCAGTGCTAGAGGGCACACTGAAGCTTTCTTT.

This clone was detected once. The chain links TRBV6-2 or TRBV6-3 to TRBJ2-7, with 7 bases that match TRBD2. The CDR3 is made up of 15 amino acids. Trimming took 6 bases from V and 3 from J; bases not matched to a gene: 11. Germline assignment: CDR1 MNHEY and CDR2 SVGEGT. The CDR3: CASSQGLSTGYEQYV. CDR3 nucleotides: TGTGCCAGCAGCCAGGGACTAAGCACGGGCTACGAGCAGTACGTC.

This chain links TRBV12-3 or TRBV12-4 with TRBJ1-5; D ambiguous. The V and J ends lost 7 bases and 6 bases respectively, with 13 bases between them. The CDR3 contains 13 residues. The CDR3: CASTGNYGQPQHF. The CDR3 bases are TGTGCCAGCACGGGGAATTATGGTCAGCCCCAGCATTTT.

The rearrangement uses TRBV2 and TRBJ2-7, with 7 nucleotides matching TRBD1. Germline V gene lookup returns CDR1 SNHLY and CDR2 FYNNEI. Trimming took 4 bases from V and 4 from J; bases not matched to a gene: 1. The CDR3 runs to 12 residues. The CDR3 coding sequence is TGTGCCAGCAGTGTACAGGGGTACGAGCAGTACGTC. It specifies CASSVQGYEQYV.

CDR3 bases: TGTGCCAGCAGCTTAGTGGCGGGGAACACCGGGGAGCTGTTTTTT. It specifies CASSLVAGNTGELFF. This chain connects TRBV7-9 to TRBJ2-2; tentatively, D is TRBD2 (5 bases). Germline assignment: CDR1 SEHNR and CDR2 FQNEAQ (reference sequence). Trimming shortened V by 1 base and J by 1 base, and 7 bases separated the two germline ends. The CDR3 is made up of 15 amino acids.

This clone is a singleton in its sample. The J gene is TRBJ2-7, the V gene TRBV21-1; the D call TRBD2 from the table was never checked on the DNA. TRBV21-1 is assigned pseudogene status. This CDR3 is built from 14 residues. This chain's CDR3 is CASSNILAGGEQYV. The CDR3 nucleotides are TGTGCCAGCAGCAACATACTAGCGGGAGGCGAGCAGTACGTC.

The chain joins TRBV7-4 to TRBJ2-7, with 8 bases matching TRBD1. The germline CDR1 and CDR2 sequences are SGHVT and SQSDAQ. Trimming took 1 base from V and 13 from J; bases not matched to a gene: 12. This CDR3 region has 14 residues. CDR3 protein: CASSLGAGGLQIYV. CDR3 DNA: TGTGCCAGCAGCTTAGGGGCAGGGGGCCTCCAAATATACGTC.

This chain joins TRBV12-5 and TRBJ2-1, with 8 bases lining up with TRBD2. J gave up 6 bases and V 3 bases, and 13 bases lay outside the gene matches. The CDR3 spans 17 residues. Germline V gene data show CDR1 as LGHNT and CDR2 as FRNRAP. CDR3 protein: CASGFLLAGSGTNEQFF. As DNA, the CDR3 is TGTGCTAGTGGTTTTCTCTTAGCTGGTAGCGGGACCAATGAGCAGTTCTTC.